The sequence of this T cell receptor (beta chain) was determined in a study of PD-1 blockade in classical Hodgkin lymphoma. Study observations and caveats: Why repertoires differed is undefined; disease activity or prior therapy possibly contributed. Reported findings placed baseline TCR diversity lower in newly diagnosed patients (compared with healthy donors). Compared with baseline, CD4+ but not CD8+ TCR diversity had risen significantly by C4D1.

Specified time point: cycle 4 day 1 (C4D1), after 6 weeks of nivolumab. Each of the patients experienced relapse following autologous stem cell transplantation, and their brentuximab vedotin exposure differed. CD8+ T cells were isolated from thawed PBMCs by magnetic negative selection. Notes on this clone: What it binds is not known.

The CDR3 runs to 15 residues. Per germline, CDR1 SGHDT and CDR2 YYEEEE. V was pared by 0 bases and J by 7 bases, with 5 bases of the junction left unmatched. Clones were sequenced by immunoSEQ multiplex PCR, and TCRdb holds only the in-frame ones, with some missing. The sample shows roughly 7,800 clones, 77% of them seen only once. This receptor was taken from a human donor with classical Hodgkin lymphoma. The chain combines TRBV5-6 with TRBJ2-3, with 10 bases fitting TRBD2. This sample comprised CD8+ T cells from blood, obtained before the fourth cycle of nivolumab. In DNA, the CDR3 is TGTGCCAGCAGCTTGGAACTAGCGGGAACGAATACGCAGTATTTT. It translates to CASSLELAGTNTQYF.